Following are 19 T cell receptor beta chains from one sample sequenced in a study of cytomegalovirus exposure and HLA in healthy donors. Primers for the PCR totalled 60 Vbeta and 13 Jbeta. TCRdb's table, derived via immunoSEQ multiplex PCR, lists solely in-frame clones and lacks some. This sample contains more than 200,000 clones. Sample: PBMCs. These TCRs come from a woman aged 25 to 39 in good health and CMV-seropositive.

The genes are TRBV18 and TRBJ2-1, with D maybe TRBD1 (5 bases). There are 15 residues in the CDR3. Germline CDR1 reads KGHSH; CDR2 reads LQKENI. The V end was cut by 2 bases, the J end by 5 bases, with 13 bases between. The CDR3, as DNA: TGTGCCAGCTCACCAATAATGACAGACAACAATGAGCAGTTCTTC. It translates to CASSPIMTDNNEQFF.

The chain joins TRBV29-1 to TRBJ1-2; maybe TRBD1 (5 bases). V was shortened by 6 bases and J by 1 base, with 9 bases between the two germline ends. Germline V gene lookup returns CDR1 SQVTM and CDR2 ANQGSEA. The CDR3 runs to 12 residues. For the CDR3, the DNA is TGCAGCGTGATACAGGATAACTATGGCTACACCTTC. Its protein product is CSVIQDNYGYTF.

The chain is built from TRBV15 and TRBJ2-1; 9 bases match TRBD2. CDR3 size: 15 residues. The V and J ends lost 1 base and 7 bases, in that order; junction bases with no gene match: 5. Germline-derived CDR1 and CDR2 are LNHNV and YYDKDF (reference sequence). CDR3 region: CATSRVFLAGNEQFF. DNA for the CDR3: TGTGCCACCAGCAGAGTTTTCCTAGCGGGAAATGAGCAGTTCTTC.

This chain uses TRBV2 with TRBJ2-3; tentatively, D is TRBD2 (7 bases). The CDR3 is 15 amino acids. The V gene's germline CDR1 is SNHLY and CDR2 FYNNEI. Trimming cost V 4 bases and J 6 bases, with 17 bases left between them. CDR3 in amino acids: CASSGAGAVFDTQYF. In DNA, the CDR3 is TGTGCCAGCAGTGGCGCGGGGGCAGTTTTTGATACGCAGTATTTT. Combining the CDR3 with reference TRBV2 and TRBJ2-3 gives the whole variable domain EPEVTQTPSHQVTQMGQEVILRCVPISNHLYFYWYRQILGQKVEFLVSFYNNEISEKSEIFDDQFSVERPDGSNFTLKIRSTKLEDSAMYFCASSGAGAVFDTQYFGPGTRLTVL.

The CDR3 spells CASSELANTEAFF. In DNA form, the CDR3 reads TGCGCCAGCAGTGAGTTAGCGAACACTGAAGCTTTCTTT. V usage is TRBV10-1 and J usage is TRBJ1-1; no firm D call. The CDR3 sequence is 13 residues long. CDR1 WNHNN and CDR2 SYGVQD come from the germline V gene (reference sequence). The V and J ends lost 1 base and 1 base respectively, with 4 bases between them.

The V call is TRBV7-8, the J call TRBJ1-1; TRBD1 aligns across 8 bases. The CDR3 is 15 amino acids. Trimming cost V 4 bases and J 0 bases; bases outside gene matches: 4. Germline V gives CDR1 SGHVS, CDR2 FQNEAQ. Written as DNA, the CDR3 is TGTGCCAGCAGCTCGCCGACAGGGGTGAACACTGAAGCTTTCTTT. Residues: CASSSPTGVNTEAFF.

The genes are TRBV19 and TRBJ1-4; 7 bases are shared with TRBD1. CDR3 length equals 14 residues. V shed 5 bases, J shed 4 bases, and the junction held 4 bases outside the gene matches. The germline CDR1 and CDR2 sequences are LNHDA and SQIVND (reference sequence). CDR3 bases: TGTGCCAGTAGTTGGGACAGAAATAATGAAAAACTGTTTTTT. It yields the protein CASSWDRNNEKLFF.

This chain uses TRBV30 with TRBJ1-2; D not resolved. Per the germline V gene, CDR1 is GTSNPN and CDR2 is SVGIG (reference sequence). V lost 0 bases and J lost 4, with 9 bases in between. This CDR3 region has 13 residues. This CDR3 is CAWSVGGSYGYTF. The CDR3, as DNA: TGTGCCTGGAGTGTAGGAGGGTCCTATGGCTACACCTTC.

As regards this clone: The CDR3 does not end in the conserved phenylalanine or tryptophan, so this is likely a read error. This chain uses TRBV7-8 with TRBJ2-7; D is possibly TRBD2 (6 bases). There are 14 residues in the CDR3. Germline V lookup: CDR1 SGHVS, CDR2 FQNEAQ. The ends were cut back, 4 bases at V and 3 bases at J, with 13 bases in the middle. In DNA form, the CDR3 reads TGTGCCAGCAGCTGGGAGGTGTTCGGCTACGAGCAGTACTTA. This encodes CASSWEVFGYEQYL.

The gene calls are TRBV6-1 and TRBJ1-1; tentatively, D is TRBD1 (5 bases). Deletions cut 6 bases from V and 1 base from J, with 12 bases between. Germline V gene lookup returns CDR1 MNHNS and CDR2 SASEGT. The CDR3 is made up of 14 amino acids. The CDR3 loop reads CASRQQVRNTEAFF. CDR3 bases: TGTGCCAGCAGGCAACAGGTTAGGAACACTGAAGCTTTCTTT.

The rearrangement uses TRBV7-2 and TRBJ2-5; possibly TRBD1 for D (6 bases). Trimming left V 3 bases short and J 4 bases short, with 12 bases between. CDR3 length equals 14 residues. The germline V gene encodes CDR1 SGHTA and CDR2 FQGNSA. The CDR3 is CASSFQGPGETQYF. The DNA for the CDR3 is TGTGCCAGCAGCTTCCAGGGGCCGGGAGAGACCCAGTACTTC.

The rearrangement joins TRBV19 to TRBJ1-2, with 7 bases identical to TRBD1. The CDR3 loop spans 14 amino acids. The ends lost 6 bases at V and 1 base at J; junction bases unmatched: 5. CDR1 LNHDA and CDR2 SQIVND come from the germline V gene (reference sequence). CDR3 amino acids: CASRRTGLNYGYTF. DNA of the CDR3: TGTGCCAGTAGAAGGACAGGCCTTAACTATGGCTACACCTTC.

The J gene is TRBJ2-5, the V gene TRBV6-1, with TRBD1 matching 7 bases. The DNA end is a closer match to TRBJ2-7, so the J assignment may be wrong. The CDR3 is made up of 16 amino acids. Looked up from germline, CDR1 is MNHNS and CDR2 is SASEGT. CDR3 amino acids: CASSVPGQEYSYEQYF. In nucleotides, the CDR3 is TGTGCCAGCAGTGTCCCCGGACAGGAATACTCCTACGAGCAGTACTTC.

J is TRBJ2-5 and V is TRBV25-1, with D tentatively TRBD2 (6 bases). CDR3 length equals 15 residues. From germline, CDR1 is MGHDK and CDR2 SYGVNS. Trimming left V 5 bases short and J 2 bases short, with 15 bases between. CDR3 region: CASSRQRDLQETQYF. CDR3 sequence (DNA): TGTGCCAGCAGTCGACAACGGGACTTACAAGAGACCCAGTACTTC.

The genes are TRBV5-4 and TRBJ2-2; D might be TRBD2 (5 bases). The CDR3 covers 14 residues. Trimming stripped 0 bases from V and 6 bases from J, with 9 bases between. Per germline, CDR1 SGHNT and CDR2 YYREEE (reference sequence). The CDR3 reads CASSLGGFPGELFF. The CDR3 coding sequence is TGTGCCAGCAGCTTGGGCGGGTTCCCCGGGGAGCTGTTTTTT.

CDR3 residues: CASSFGTGGTDTQYF. DNA for the CDR3: TGTGCCAGCAGCTTCGGGACAGGGGGCACAGATACGCAGTATTTT. This chain joins TRBV7-2 and TRBJ2-3; 10 positions match TRBD1. V was clipped by 3 bases and J by 1 base; unmatched bases: 1. The CDR3 runs to 15 residues. The germline gives CDR1 SGHTA, CDR2 FQGNSA.

The chain recombines TRBV18 with TRBJ1-1, with 10 bases that match TRBD1. This CDR3 region has 16 residues. The V segment lost 3 bases and the J segment 2 bases; nucleotides outside the gene matches: 6. From germline, CDR1 is KGHSH and CDR2 LQKENI. DNA for the CDR3: TGTGCCAGCTCACCGCCGACAGGGGGCGGAAACACTGAAGCTTTCTTT. Translating it yields CASSPPTGGGNTEAFF.

V and J are TRBV19 and TRBJ1-5; perhaps TRBD1 as D (5 bases). The germline V gene has CDR1 LNHDA and CDR2 SQIVND (reference sequence). This CDR3 contains 14 residues. Trimming took off 3 bases at V and 4 bases at J, with 10 bases between the two ends. This CDR3 reads CASSMGTGNQPQHF. The CDR3, as DNA: TGTGCCAGTAGTATGGGCACAGGTAATCAGCCCCAGCATTTT. The variable domain in full, completed from reference TRBV19 and TRBJ1-5, reads DGGITQSPKYLFRKEGQNVTLSCEQNLNHDAMYWYRQDPGQGLRLIYYSQIVNDFQKGDIAEGYSVSREKKESFPLTVTSAQKNPTAFYLCASSMGTGNQPQHFGDGTRLSIL.

The chain uses TRBV18 and TRBJ2-2; 7 nucleotides agree with TRBD2. This CDR3 comprises 16 residues. Per the germline V gene, CDR1 is KGHSH and CDR2 is LQKENI. The J segment lost 1 base and the V segment lost 4 bases, leaving 6 bases of the junction unmatched. The CDR3 DNA reads TGTGCCAGCTCACTTCGGGGGGTCTTGAACACCGGGGAGCTGTTTTTT. It is translated as CASSLRGVLNTGELFF. The entire variable domain, with the rest obtained from reference TRBV18 and TRBJ2-2, is as follows: NAGVMQNPRHLVRRRGQEARLRCSPMKGHSHVYWYRQLPEEGLKFMVYLQKENIIDESGMPKERFSAEFPKEGPSILRIQQVVRGDSAAYFCASSLRGVLNTGELFFGEGSRLTVL.